This T cell receptor (beta chain) was profiled in a study of blood T cell repertoires in COVID-19. V gave up 5 bases and J gave up 8 bases, with 12 bases separating them. In germline, CDR1 is LGHDT, CDR2 YNNKEL (reference sequence). The CDR3 consists of 12 residues. Data came from immunoSEQ multiplex PCR; TCRdb stores just in-frame clones and leaves some out. Of a few hundred thousand clones listed, approximately 90% are singletons. The chain uses TRBV3-1 (or the pseudogene TRBV3-2) and TRBJ1-2; possible D gene TRBD1, 5 bases. What was sequenced was peripheral blood. The TCR comes from a man aged 25 to 45 with acute or convalescent COVID-19. The CDR3: CASSAYPGGYTF. The CDR3, as DNA: TGTGCCAGCAGCGCCTACCCAGGGGGCTACACCTTC.